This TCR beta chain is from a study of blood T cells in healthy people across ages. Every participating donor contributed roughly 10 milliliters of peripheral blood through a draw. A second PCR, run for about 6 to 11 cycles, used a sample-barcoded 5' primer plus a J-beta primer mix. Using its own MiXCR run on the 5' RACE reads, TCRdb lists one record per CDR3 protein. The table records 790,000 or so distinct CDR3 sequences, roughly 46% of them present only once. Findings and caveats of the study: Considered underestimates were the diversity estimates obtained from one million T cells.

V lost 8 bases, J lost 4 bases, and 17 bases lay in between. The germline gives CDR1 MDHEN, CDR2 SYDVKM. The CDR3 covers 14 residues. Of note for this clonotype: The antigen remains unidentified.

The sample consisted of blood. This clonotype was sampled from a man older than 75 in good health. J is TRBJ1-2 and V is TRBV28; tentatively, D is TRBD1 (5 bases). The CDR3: CASVTRDRPYGYTF. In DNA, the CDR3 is TGTGCCAGCGTAACACGCGACAGACCCTATGGCTACACCTTC.